The 11 T cell receptor beta chains below all came from one sample that was sequenced in a study of blood T cell repertoires in COVID-19 (dated by TCRdb to about 2020). Preparation of the library involved the immunoSEQ multiplex PCR assay. Not all clones reach the TCRdb copy of this immuneACCESS table, which keeps in-frame sequences only. Checked studies attribute under half of the gap to unresolved V genes and leave the rest unexplained. Recorded for this sample are under 150,000 clones; roughly 76% of them occurred a single time. Roughly 8.4% of the sample is in the top ten clones. Specimen: peripheral blood. These receptors came from a human donor with acute or convalescent COVID-19. The donor label of this sample is uncertain.

The chain is built from TRBV6-2 or TRBV6-3 and TRBJ2-3; D unclear. V lost 5 bases to trimming and J lost 2 bases, with 2 bases between them. CDR3 length equals 11 residues. Germline V lookup: CDR1 MNHEY, CDR2 SVGEGT. The CDR3 reads CASSLTDTQYF. The CDR3 nucleotides read TGTGCCAGCAGTCTCACAGATACGCAGTATTTT.

The CDR3 DNA is TGTGCCAGCAGTTCTCGACTAGCGGGGGCCCGAAGCACAGATACGCAGTATTTT. Residues: CASSSRLAGARSTDTQYF. The chain couples TRBV27 to TRBJ2-3; 12 bases agree with TRBD2. Germline values: CDR1 MNHEY, CDR2 SMNVEV (reference sequence). The CDR3 is 18 amino acids. With V trimmed by 4 bases and J by 0 bases, 8 bases remained unmatched.

V usage is TRBV5-1 and J usage is TRBJ1-5; D is uncertain. Trimming cost V 5 bases and J 6 bases, with 12 bases left between them. The length of the CDR3 is 13 residues. From germline, CDR1 is SGHRS and CDR2 YFSETQ. The CDR3 here is CASREDESQPQHF. CDR3 coding DNA: TGCGCCAGCAGAGAGGATGAGAGTCAGCCCCAGCATTTT. Using reference TRBV5-1 and TRBJ1-5 for the parts outside the CDR3, the full variable domain is KAGVTQTPRYLIKTRGQQVTLSCSPISGHRSVSWYQQTPGQGLQFLFEYFSETQRNKGNFPGRFSGRQFSNSRSEMNVSTLELGDSALYLCASREDESQPQHFGDGTRLSIL.

Regarding this clone: It may be a read error: a sequence one base away is much more abundant. The chain uses TRBV12-3 or TRBV12-4 and TRBJ1-1; D is unresolved. The CDR3 sequence is 12 residues long. The ends were cut back, 2 bases at V and 4 bases at J, with 5 bases in the middle. The chain's CDR3 is CASSLPGTEAFF. The CDR3 bases are TGTGCCAGCAGTTTACCGGGCACTGAAGCTTTCTTT.

This clone was found once. V is TRBV5-6 and J is TRBJ1-1; 7 nucleotides agree with TRBD1. Germline V lookup: CDR1 SGHDT, CDR2 YYEEEE. The CDR3 has 14 amino acids. J was trimmed by 5 bases and V by 4 bases; bases with no gene match: 8. DNA of the CDR3: TGTGCCAGCAGCCCCTCAGGGGGTGAGACTGAAGCTTTCTTT. This codes for CASSPSGGETEAFF. Full variable domain (outside the CDR3, taken from reference TRBV5-6 and TRBJ1-1): DAGVTQSPTHLIKTRGQQVTLRCSPKSGHDTVSWYQQALGQGPQFIFQYYEEEERQRGNFPDRFSGHQFPNYSSELNVNALLLGDSALYLCASSPSGGETEAFFGQGTRLTVV.

This chain links TRBV4-2 with TRBJ1-1; a weak D match, TRBD1 (6 bases). Deletions cut 0 bases from V and 5 bases from J, with 13 bases between. The CDR3 length is 15 residues. In germline, CDR1 is LGHNA, CDR2 YNFKEQ. CDR3 nucleotide sequence: TGTGCCAGCAGCCAAGATATGGGGGCCGGGACTGAAGCTTTCTTT. It encodes CASSQDMGAGTEAFF.

V is TRBV7-2 and J is TRBJ1-1; D call uncertain. Germline CDR1 and CDR2: SGHTA and FQGNSA. The CDR3 length is 15 residues. Trimming cost V 5 bases and J 1 base, with 14 bases left between them. CDR3 in amino acids: CASSPSPYGNTEAFF. Written as DNA, the CDR3 is TGTGCCAGCAGCCCATCCCCCTACGGGAACACTGAAGCTTTCTTT.

This chain uses TRBV3-1 (or the pseudogene TRBV3-2) with TRBJ2-3; 9 bases line up with TRBD2. CDR3 length: 17 residues. CDR1 and CDR2 from the germline V gene are LGHDT and YNNKEL (reference sequence). V was pared by 3 bases and J by 1 base, with 8 bases of the junction left unmatched. In DNA, the CDR3 is TGTGCCAGCAGCCAGTGGAAGCGGGGGGTTGGCACAGATACGCAGTATTTT. Its translation: CASSQWKRGVGTDTQYF.

This clone was seen a handful of times. The chain carries TRBV24-1 and TRBJ2-7; 8 nucleotides agree with TRBD1. Germline V gene lookup returns CDR1 KGHDR and CDR2 SFDVKD. J was trimmed by 4 bases and V by 8 bases; bases with no gene match: 3. The length of the CDR3 is 12 residues. As DNA, the CDR3 is TGTGCCACCACCCGGACAGGGTACGAGCAGTACGTC. Translating it yields CATTRTGYEQYV.

This chain uses TRBV9 with TRBJ1-1; maybe TRBD1 (5 bases). Germline CDR1 and CDR2: SGDLS and YYNGEE. This CDR3 comprises 14 residues. Trimming removed 6 bases from V and 0 bases from J, with 12 bases in between. In DNA, the CDR3 is TGTGCCAGCACCCCTCGGGGGTTGAACACTGAAGCTTTCTTT. Translating gives CASTPRGLNTEAFF.

V usage is TRBV19 and J usage is TRBJ1-5; possibly TRBD1 for D (6 bases). This CDR3 region has 14 residues. V was shortened by 5 bases and J by 6 bases, with 14 bases between the two germline ends. Germline V gene data show CDR1 as LNHDA and CDR2 as SQIVND (reference sequence). CDR3 DNA sequence: TGTGCCAGTAGTGATCAGGGAGGGGGTCAGCCCCAGCATTTT. Encoded protein: CASSDQGGGQPQHF.